Reported below is one T cell receptor (beta chain). Its antigen is as yet unknown. V lost 6 bases and J lost 8, with 17 bases in between. In germline, CDR1 is DFQATT, CDR2 SNEGSKA (reference sequence). This CDR3 region has 13 residues. TCRdb passed the 5' RACE reads through MiXCR, listing each CDR3 protein once. The sample lists approximately 500,000 distinct CDR3 sequences; about 23% were seen once. The sample belongs to a study of T-cell memory formation after mild COVID-19. Broader study findings: Day 15 to 85 contractors were CD4/CD8 balanced; later expanders leaned CD4+. Contracting CD8+ clones were enriched in EMRA, CD4+ mainly in CM and EM. Pre-infection memory harbored some responding clones, suggesting cross-reactive memory joined. Still unconfirmed is whether the second-wave clones peaking on day 37 recognized SARS-CoV-2.

V usage is TRBV20-1 and J usage is TRBJ1-5, with D perhaps TRBD1 (5 bases). Material: PBMCs or a T cell subset sorted from them (not recorded which). This clonotype originated in an adult woman who had mild COVID-19 (a few samples of this study predate the infection). Cell type and time point are not known. The CDR3 nucleotides read TGCAGTGCGGCAGACAGCGGGGTGAAGCCCCAGCATTTT. It translates to CSAADSGVKPQHF.